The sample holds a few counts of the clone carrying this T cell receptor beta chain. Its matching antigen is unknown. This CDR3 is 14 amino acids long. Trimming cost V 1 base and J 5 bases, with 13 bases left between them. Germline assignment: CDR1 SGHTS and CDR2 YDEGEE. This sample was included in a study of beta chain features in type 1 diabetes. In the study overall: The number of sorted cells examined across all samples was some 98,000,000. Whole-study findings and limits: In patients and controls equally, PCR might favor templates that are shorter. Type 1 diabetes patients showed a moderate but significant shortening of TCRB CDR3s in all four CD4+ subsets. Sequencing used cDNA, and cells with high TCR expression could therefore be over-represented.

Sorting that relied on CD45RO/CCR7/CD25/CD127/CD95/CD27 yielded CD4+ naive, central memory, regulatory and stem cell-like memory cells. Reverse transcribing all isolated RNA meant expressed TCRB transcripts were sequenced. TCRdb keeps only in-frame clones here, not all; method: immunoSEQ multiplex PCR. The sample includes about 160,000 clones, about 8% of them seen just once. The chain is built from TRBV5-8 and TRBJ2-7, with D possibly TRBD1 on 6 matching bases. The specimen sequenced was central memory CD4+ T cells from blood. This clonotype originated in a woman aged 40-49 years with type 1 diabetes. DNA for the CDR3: TGTGCCAGCAGCTTGACTGGGGGCATAAACGAGCAGTACTTC. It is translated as CASSLTGGINEQYF.